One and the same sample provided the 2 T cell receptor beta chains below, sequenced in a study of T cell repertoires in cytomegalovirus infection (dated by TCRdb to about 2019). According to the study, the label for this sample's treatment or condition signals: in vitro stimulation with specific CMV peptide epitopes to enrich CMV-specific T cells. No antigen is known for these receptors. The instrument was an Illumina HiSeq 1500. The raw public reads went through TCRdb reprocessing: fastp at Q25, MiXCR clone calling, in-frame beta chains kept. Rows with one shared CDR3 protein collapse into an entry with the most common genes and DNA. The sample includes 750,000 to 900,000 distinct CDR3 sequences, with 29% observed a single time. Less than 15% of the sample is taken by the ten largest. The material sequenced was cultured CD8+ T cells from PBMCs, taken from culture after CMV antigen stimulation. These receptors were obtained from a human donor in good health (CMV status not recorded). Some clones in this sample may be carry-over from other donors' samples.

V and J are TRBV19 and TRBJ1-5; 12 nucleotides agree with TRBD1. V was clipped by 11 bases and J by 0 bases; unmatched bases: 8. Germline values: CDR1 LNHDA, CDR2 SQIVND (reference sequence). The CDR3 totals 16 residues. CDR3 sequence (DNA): TGTGCCGGAGGGACAGGGGGCGATTATAGCAATCAGCCCCAGCATTTT. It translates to CAGGTGGDYSNQPQHF.

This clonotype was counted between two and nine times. CDR3 nucleotide sequence: TGTGCCAGCAGTTATTTGGACAGGTCTTTGGATGAGCAGTTCTTC. Its translation is CASSYLDRSLDEQFF. V is TRBV6-5 and J is TRBJ2-1; the match to TRBD1 covers 7 bases. This CDR3 is 15 amino acids long. The V gene end was trimmed by 3 bases and the J gene end by 8 bases; junction bases not matched to a gene: 10. The germline gives CDR1 MNHEY, CDR2 SVGAGI.